This record concerns one TCR beta chain sequence. Its specificity is unknown. Use of 60 Vbeta and 13 Jbeta primers characterized the PCR. The table came from immunoSEQ multiplex PCR; TCRdb's copy has only in-frame clones and leaves some out. The sample holds approximately 290,000 clones, 80% seen once. The data are from a study of cytomegalovirus exposure and HLA in healthy donors. Germline-derived CDR1 and CDR2 are SGHRS and YFSETQ. The V end was cut by 5 bases, the J end by 1 base, with 7 bases between. The length of the CDR3 is 13 residues. General study points: An analysis that was carried out later associated some 17,000 TCR beta sequences with HLA alleles at 0.05 false discovery rate. Cytomegalovirus-associated TCR beta chains were listed, numbering roughly 150.

This receptor was obtained from a girl between 2 and 10 years old in good health and CMV-seronegative. The sequenced sample was PBMCs. The genes are TRBV5-1 and TRBJ2-1; D not certain. CDR3 region: CASSSGSYNEQFF. CDR3 in DNA: TGCGCCAGCAGTTCAGGATCCTACAATGAGCAGTTCTTC.